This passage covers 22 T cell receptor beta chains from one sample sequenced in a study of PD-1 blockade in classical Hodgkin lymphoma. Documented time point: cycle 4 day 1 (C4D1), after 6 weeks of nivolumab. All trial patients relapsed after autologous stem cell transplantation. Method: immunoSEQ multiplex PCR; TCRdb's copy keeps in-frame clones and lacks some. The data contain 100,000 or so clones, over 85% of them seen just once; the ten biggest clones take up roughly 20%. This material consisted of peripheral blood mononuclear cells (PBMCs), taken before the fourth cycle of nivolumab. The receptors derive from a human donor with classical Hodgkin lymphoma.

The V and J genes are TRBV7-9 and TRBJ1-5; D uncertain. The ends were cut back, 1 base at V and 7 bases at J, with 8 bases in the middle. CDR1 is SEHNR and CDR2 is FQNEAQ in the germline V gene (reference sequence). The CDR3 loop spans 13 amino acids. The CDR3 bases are TGTGCCAGCAGCTTAGTGGTAGGCCAGCCCCAGCATTTT. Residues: CASSLVVGQPQHF.

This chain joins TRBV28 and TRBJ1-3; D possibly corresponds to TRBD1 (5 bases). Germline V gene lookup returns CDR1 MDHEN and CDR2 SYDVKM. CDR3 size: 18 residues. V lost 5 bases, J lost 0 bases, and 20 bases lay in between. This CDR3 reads CASSPALGGIYSGNTIYF. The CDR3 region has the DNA TGTGCCAGCAGTCCCGCCCTGGGGGGGATTTACTCTGGAAACACCATATATTTT.

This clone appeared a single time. The CDR3: CASSLVVKTSGYPYNEQFF. The CDR3 DNA follows: TGCGCCAGCAGCTTGGTGGTGAAGACTAGCGGGTATCCCTACAATGAGCAGTTCTTC. The chain uses TRBV5-1 and TRBJ2-1, with 10 bases aligning to TRBD2. V dropped 0 bases and J dropped 2; count of bases not matched to a gene: 11. The CDR3 runs 19 residues. In germline, CDR1 is SGHRS, CDR2 YFSETQ. Combining the CDR3 with reference TRBV5-1 and TRBJ2-1 gives the whole variable domain KAGVTQTPRYLIKTRGQQVTLSCSPISGHRSVSWYQQTPGQGLQFLFEYFSETQRNKGNFPGRFSGRQFSNSRSEMNVSTLELGDSALYLCASSLVVKTSGYPYNEQFFGPGTRLTVL.

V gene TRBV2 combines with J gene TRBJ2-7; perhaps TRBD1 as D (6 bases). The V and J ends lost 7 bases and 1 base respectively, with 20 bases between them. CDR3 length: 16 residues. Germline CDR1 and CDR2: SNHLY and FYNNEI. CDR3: CASKSFMLGQSYEQYF. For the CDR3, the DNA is TGTGCCAGCAAATCTTTTATGCTGGGACAATCCTACGAGCAGTACTTC.

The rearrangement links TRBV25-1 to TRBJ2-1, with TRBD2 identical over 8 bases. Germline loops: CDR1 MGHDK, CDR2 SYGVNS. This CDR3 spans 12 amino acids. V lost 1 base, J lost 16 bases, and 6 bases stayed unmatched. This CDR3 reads CASSEFSGTLFF. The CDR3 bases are TGTGCCAGCAGTGAATTTAGCGGGACCCTTTTCTTC.

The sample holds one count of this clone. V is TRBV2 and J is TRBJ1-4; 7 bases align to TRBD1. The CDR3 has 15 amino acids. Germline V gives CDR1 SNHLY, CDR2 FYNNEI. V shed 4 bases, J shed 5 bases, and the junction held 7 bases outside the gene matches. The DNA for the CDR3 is TGTGCCAGCAGTGCACAGGGGAATAAGAATGAAAAACTGTTTTTT. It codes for CASSAQGNKNEKLFF.

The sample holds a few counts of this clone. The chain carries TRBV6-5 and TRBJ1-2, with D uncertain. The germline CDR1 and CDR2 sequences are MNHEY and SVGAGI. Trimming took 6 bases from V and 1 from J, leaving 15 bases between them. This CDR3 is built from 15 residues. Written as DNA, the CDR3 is TGTGCCAGCAGAGAGGACGGCCGGATTAACTATGGCTACACCTTC. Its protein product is CASREDGRINYGYTF.

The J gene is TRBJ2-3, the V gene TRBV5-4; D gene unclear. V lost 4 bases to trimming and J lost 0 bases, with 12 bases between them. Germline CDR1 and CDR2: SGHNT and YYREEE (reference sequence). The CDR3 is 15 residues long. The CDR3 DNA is TGTGCCAGCAGCACGGCCGGTTCTAGCACAGATACGCAGTATTTT. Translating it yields CASSTAGSSTDTQYF. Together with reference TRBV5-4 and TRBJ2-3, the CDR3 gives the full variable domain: ETGVTQSPTHLIKTRGQQVTLRCSSQSGHNTVSWYQQALGQGPQFIFQYYREEENGRGNFPPRFSGLQFPNYSSELNVNALELDDSALYLCASSTAGSSTDTQYFGPGTRLTVL.

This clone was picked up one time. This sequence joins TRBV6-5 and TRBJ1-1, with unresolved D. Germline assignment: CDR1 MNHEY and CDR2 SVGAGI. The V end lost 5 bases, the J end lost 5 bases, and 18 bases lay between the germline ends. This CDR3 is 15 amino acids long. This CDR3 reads CASSREGSSWTEAFF. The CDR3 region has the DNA TGTGCCAGCAGTCGTGAAGGGAGTTCGTGGACTGAAGCTTTCTTT.

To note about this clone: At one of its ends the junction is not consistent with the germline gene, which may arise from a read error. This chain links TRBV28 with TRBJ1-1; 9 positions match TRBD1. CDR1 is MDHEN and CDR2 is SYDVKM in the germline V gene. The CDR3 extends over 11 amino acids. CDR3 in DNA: TGTGCCAGCAGGTTCCGACAGGGGGTGGTCTTT. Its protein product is CASRFRQGVVF.

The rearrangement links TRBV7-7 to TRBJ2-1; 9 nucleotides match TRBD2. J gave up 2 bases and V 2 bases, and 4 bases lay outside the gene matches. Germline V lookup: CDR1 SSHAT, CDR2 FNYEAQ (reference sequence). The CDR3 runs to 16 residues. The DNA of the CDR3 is TGTGCCAGCAGCTTATCGGCGGGAGGGCCCTACAATGAGCAGTTCTTC. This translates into CASSLSAGGPYNEQFF.

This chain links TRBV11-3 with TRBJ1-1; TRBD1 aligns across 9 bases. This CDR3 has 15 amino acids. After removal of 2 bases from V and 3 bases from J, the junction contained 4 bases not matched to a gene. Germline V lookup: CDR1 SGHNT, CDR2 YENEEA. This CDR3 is CASSLCRDRDTEAFF. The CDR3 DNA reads TGTGCCAGCAGCTTATGTCGGGACAGGGACACTGAAGCTTTCTTT. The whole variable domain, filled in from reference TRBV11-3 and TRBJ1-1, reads EAGVVQSPRYKIIEKKQPVAFWCNPISGHNTLYWYLQNLGQGPELLIRYENEEAVDDSQLPKDRFSAERLKGVDSTLKIQPAELGDSAVYLCASSLCRDRDTEAFFGQGTRLTVV.

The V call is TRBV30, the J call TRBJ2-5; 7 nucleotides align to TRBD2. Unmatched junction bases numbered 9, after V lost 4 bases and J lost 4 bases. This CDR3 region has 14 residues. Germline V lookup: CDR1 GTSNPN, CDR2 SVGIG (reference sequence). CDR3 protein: CAWISGPGGETQYF. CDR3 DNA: TGTGCCTGGATCTCAGGGCCGGGGGGAGAGACCCAGTACTTC.

CDR3 DNA: TGTGCCAGCAGCTTGGGGGGCGAGGAGCTGAACACTGAAGCTTTCTTT. Translating it yields CASSLGGEELNTEAFF. V gene TRBV5-4 combines with J gene TRBJ1-1; D is possibly TRBD1 (5 bases). The CDR3 is 16 amino acids. Between the trimmed V and J ends, which lost 0 bases and 0 bases, there was a span of 12 bases. CDR1 is SGHNT, CDR2 YYREEE, per germline (reference sequence). Based on the CDR3 plus reference TRBV5-4 and TRBJ1-1, the full variable domain is ETGVTQSPTHLIKTRGQQVTLRCSSQSGHNTVSWYQQALGQGPQFIFQYYREEENGRGNFPPRFSGLQFPNYSSELNVNALELDDSALYLCASSLGGEELNTEAFFGQGTRLTVV.

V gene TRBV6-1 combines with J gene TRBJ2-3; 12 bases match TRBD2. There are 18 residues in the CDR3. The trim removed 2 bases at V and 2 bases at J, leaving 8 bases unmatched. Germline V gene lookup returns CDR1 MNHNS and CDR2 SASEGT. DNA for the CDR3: TGTGCCAGCAGTGAATACGGACTAGCGGGATTTTCCACAGATACGCAGTATTTT. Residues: CASSEYGLAGFSTDTQYF.

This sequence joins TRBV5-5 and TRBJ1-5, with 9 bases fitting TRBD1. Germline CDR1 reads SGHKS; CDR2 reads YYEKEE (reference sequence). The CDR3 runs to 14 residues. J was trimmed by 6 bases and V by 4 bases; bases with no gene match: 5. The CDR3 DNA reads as TGTGCCAGCAGCCAACAGGGGGCTGGTCAGCCCCAGCATTTT. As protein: CASSQQGAGQPQHF. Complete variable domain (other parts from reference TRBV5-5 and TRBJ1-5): DAGVTQSPTHLIKTRGQQVTLRCSPISGHKSVSWYQQVLGQGPQFIFQYYEKEERGRGNFPDRFSARQFPNYSSELNVNALLLGDSALYLCASSQQGAGQPQHFGDGTRLSIL.

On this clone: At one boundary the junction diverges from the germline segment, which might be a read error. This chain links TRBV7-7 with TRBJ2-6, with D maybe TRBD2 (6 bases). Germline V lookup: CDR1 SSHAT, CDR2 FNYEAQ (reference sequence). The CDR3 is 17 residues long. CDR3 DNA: TGTGCTAGCAGCCCCCTCGGTGGGAGGACTGGGGCCAACGTCCTGACTTTC. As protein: CASSPLGGRTGANVLTF.

CDR3 amino acids: CSVADRAVEKLFF. The CDR3 nucleotides read TGCAGCGTGGCAGACAGGGCGGTCGAAAAACTGTTTTTT. The chain uses TRBV29-1 and TRBJ1-4; 7 positions match TRBD1. The CDR3 contains 13 residues. Germline V CDR1 and CDR2: SQVTM, ANQGSEA. J was trimmed by 8 bases and V by 6 bases; bases with no gene match: 9.

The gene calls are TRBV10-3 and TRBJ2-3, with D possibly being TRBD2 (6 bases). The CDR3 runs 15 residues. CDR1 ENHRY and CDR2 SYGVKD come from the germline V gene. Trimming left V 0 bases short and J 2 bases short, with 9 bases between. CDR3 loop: CAISESEGTTDTQYF. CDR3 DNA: TGTGCCATCAGTGAGTCGGAGGGGACCACAGATACGCAGTATTTT.

The CDR3 DNA sequence: TGTGCCAGCAGCCTGGACCCTACAGGGGGCCGCCCCTATGGCTACACCTTC. Translated: CASSLDPTGGRPYGYTF. This chain uses TRBV28 with TRBJ1-2, with 9 bases matching TRBD1. The V gene's germline CDR1 is MDHEN and CDR2 SYDVKM. CDR3 length: 17 residues. The trim removed 6 bases at V and 4 bases at J, leaving 15 bases unmatched.

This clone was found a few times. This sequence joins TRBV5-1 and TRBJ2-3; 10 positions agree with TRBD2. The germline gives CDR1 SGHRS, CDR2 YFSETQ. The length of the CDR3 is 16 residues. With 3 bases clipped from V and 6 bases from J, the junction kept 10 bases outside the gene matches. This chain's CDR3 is CASSSYQAGGADTQYF. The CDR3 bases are TGCGCCAGCAGCTCATATCAAGCGGGAGGGGCGGATACGCAGTATTTT.

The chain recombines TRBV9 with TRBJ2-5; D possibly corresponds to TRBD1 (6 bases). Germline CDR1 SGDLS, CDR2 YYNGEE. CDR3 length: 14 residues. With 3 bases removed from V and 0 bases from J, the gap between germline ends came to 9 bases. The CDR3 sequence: CASSGGTNQETQYF. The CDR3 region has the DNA TGTGCCAGCAGCGGAGGGACAAACCAAGAGACCCAGTACTTC.